Each of the 5 T cell receptor beta chains below was sequenced from the same sample in a study of T cell repertoires in cytomegalovirus infection. TCRdb called the reads again in MiXCR, with one record for every CDR3 protein. The sample yields about 220,000 distinct CDR3 sequences, around two fifths seen once. Their antigen targets remain unknown. The specimen was CD8+ T cells from cultured PBMCs, collected from culture after CMV antigen stimulation. Receptors were obtained from a human donor in good health (CMV status not recorded). Some clones in this sample may be carry-over from other donors' samples.

The chain uses TRBV7-9 and TRBJ1-2; D might be TRBD1 (5 bases). Germline V gives CDR1 SEHNR, CDR2 FQNEAQ (reference sequence). V was shortened by 2 bases and J by 7 bases, with 14 bases between the two germline ends. CDR3 length: 14 residues. The CDR3 is CASSLQGPLFGYTF. DNA of the CDR3: TGTGCCAGCAGCTTACAGGGACCTCTATTTGGCTACACCTTC.

This clonotype has only a few counts. The CDR3 DNA reads TGTGCCACCATCATAGGGACAGGGTATACCAAAAACATTCAGTACTTC. Protein: CATIIGTGYTKNIQYF. The chain recombines TRBV28 with TRBJ2-4; TRBD1 agrees at 9 bases. Trimming took 10 bases from V and 2 from J; bases not matched to a gene: 12. The length of the CDR3 is 16 residues. CDR1 MDHEN and CDR2 SYDVKM come from the germline V gene.

This clonotype was observed a handful of times. This chain joins TRBV6-5 and TRBJ2-3; 10 positions agree with TRBD2. This CDR3 contains 17 residues. Looked up from germline, CDR1 is MNHEY and CDR2 is SVGAGI. After removal of 0 bases from V and 2 bases from J, the junction contained 5 bases not matched to a gene. The CDR3 DNA is TGTGCCAGCAGTTACTCGTTCACTAGCGGGGACACAGATACGCAGTATTTT. This codes for CASSYSFTSGDTDTQYF.

The chain combines TRBV27 with TRBJ2-3; D remains ambiguous. V was pared by 7 bases and J by 6 bases, with 8 bases between. CDR1 is MNHEY and CDR2 is SMNVEV in the germline V gene (reference sequence). The CDR3 extends over 11 amino acids. DNA of the CDR3: TGTGCCAGCACCGCACGGGATACGCAGTATTTT. It yields the protein CASTARDTQYF.

The chain links TRBV7-6 to TRBJ1-1; D unresolved. Germline CDR1 SGHVS, CDR2 FNYEAQ. The CDR3 is 14 residues long. V was trimmed by 5 bases and J by 4 bases, leaving 14 bases between them. The CDR3 sequence: CASSLQGKITEAFF. CDR3 DNA sequence: TGTGCCAGCAGCCTCCAAGGGAAGATCACTGAAGCTTTCTTT. The full variable domain, its missing parts supplied by reference TRBV7-6 and TRBJ1-1, is GAGVSQSPRYKVTKRGQDVALRCDPISGHVSLYWYRQALGQGPEFLTYFNYEAQQDKSGLPNDRFSAERPEGSISTLTIQRTEQRDSAMYRCASSLQGKITEAFFGQGTRLTVV.